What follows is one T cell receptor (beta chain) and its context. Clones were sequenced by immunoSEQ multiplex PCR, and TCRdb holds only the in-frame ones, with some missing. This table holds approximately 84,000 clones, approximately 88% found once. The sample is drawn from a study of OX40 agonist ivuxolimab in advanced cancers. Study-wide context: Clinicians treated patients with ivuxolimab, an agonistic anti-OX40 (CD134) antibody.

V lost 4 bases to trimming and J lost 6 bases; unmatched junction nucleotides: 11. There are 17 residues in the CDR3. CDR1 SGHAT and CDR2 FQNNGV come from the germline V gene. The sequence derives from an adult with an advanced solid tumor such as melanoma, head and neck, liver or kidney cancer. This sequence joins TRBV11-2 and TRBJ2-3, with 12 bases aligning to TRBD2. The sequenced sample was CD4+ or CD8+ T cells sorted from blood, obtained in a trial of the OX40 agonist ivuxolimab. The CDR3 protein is CASSSDPTSGGRDTQYF. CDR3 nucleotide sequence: TGTGCCAGCAGCTCCGACCCCACTAGCGGGGGGAGGGATACGCAGTATTTT.